This T cell receptor beta chain emerged from a study of naive and memory T cell subsets. Whole-study results and caveats: In naive cells, over 95% of TCR sequences were seen only once. Gini index rose across naive, CM, EM and EMRA in CD4 and CD8. TCR abundance followed a power law differing between naive and memory subsets.

Both TRBC1 and TRBC2 were covered by a beta constant-region primer of two equimolar oligonucleotides. TCRdb ran MiXCR on the UMI-ligation and nested PCR reads and lists one entry per CDR3 protein. There are tens of thousands of distinct CDR3 sequences in the sample; 10% to 15% occur only once, and 0.75% to 1% lies in the top ten. CD4+ T cell IFNgamma after overnight CMV lysate exposure gave donor CMV status. The CDR3 runs 15 residues. Trimming shortened V by 1 base and J by 1 base, and 5 bases separated the two germline ends. On this clonotype itself: Its specificity is not known.

The clonotype was recovered from a human donor in good health. The sequencing sample was made of central memory CD4+ T cells from blood. This chain links TRBV12-3 or TRBV12-4 with TRBJ1-6; TRBD1 is a possible D gene (5 bases). CDR3 sequence (DNA): TGTGCCAGCAGTTTAGGGGGGTCCTATAATTCACCCCTCCACTTT. Protein product: CASSLGGSYNSPLHF.